These 6 T cell receptor beta chains were sequenced from one sample in a study of tumor-infiltrating lymphocytes in localized non-small cell lung cancer (dated by TCRdb to about 2021). Library construction relied on the immunoSEQ multiplex PCR assay. TCRdb mirrors the immuneACCESS table, restricted to in-frame sequences. Some clones are absent from its copies; in checked studies, under half trace to an unresolved V gene, and the reason for the others is unknown. The sample table shows over 9,000 clones, and 84% are seen once. The biggest ten clones account for approximately 7.9% of the sample. Specimen: lung tumor tissue. The receptors stem from a human donor with non-small cell lung cancer.

The gene calls are TRBV7-8 and TRBJ2-5; D may be TRBD2 (6 bases). This CDR3 region has 12 residues. The germline V and J ends were trimmed by 5 bases and 7 bases, with 11 bases remaining between them. Germline-derived CDR1 and CDR2 are SGHVS and FQNEAQ. The CDR3 is CASSATRLTQYF. The CDR3 coding sequence is TGTGCCAGCAGCGCGACTAGGCTGACCCAGTACTTC.

V gene TRBV30 combines with J gene TRBJ1-1; D call uncertain. With 3 bases removed from V and 1 base from J, the gap between germline ends came to 9 bases. Germline V gene sequence: CDR1 GTSNPN, CDR2 SVGIG (reference sequence). The CDR3 has 13 residues. The CDR3 DNA sequence: TGTGCCTGGAGACCGACACCGAACACTGAAGCTTTCTTT. Translating gives CAWRPTPNTEAFF.

The V and J genes are TRBV29-1 and TRBJ1-1; D is perhaps TRBD1 (5 bases). Germline CDR1 SQVTM, CDR2 ANQGSEA. The CDR3 runs 12 residues. The V gene lost 5 bases and the J gene lost 6 bases, with 13 bases spanning the gap. The chain's CDR3 is CSVLQGFAEAFF. The DNA for the CDR3 is TGCAGCGTTCTTCAGGGATTCGCTGAAGCTTTCTTT.

This clone is a singleton in its sample. The chain recombines TRBV18 with TRBJ1-1; tentative D call: TRBD1 (6 bases). The CDR3 totals 12 residues. V was clipped by 4 bases and J by 5 bases, with 8 bases between them. Per the germline V gene, CDR1 is KGHSH and CDR2 is LQKENI. The CDR3 sequence: CASSLQGTEAFF. In DNA, the CDR3 is TGTGCCAGCTCACTACAGGGAACTGAAGCTTTCTTT.

The chain has TRBV15 and TRBJ1-5; 10 bases agree with TRBD1. V dropped 5 bases and J dropped 5; count of bases not matched to a gene: 6. CDR3 length equals 15 residues. Per germline, CDR1 LNHNV and CDR2 YYDKDF (reference sequence). The CDR3 DNA reads as TGTGCCACCAGCGGCGACGGACAGGGGGATCAGCCCCAGCATTTT. Its protein product is CATSGDGQGDQPQHF.

This clone was detected once. The chain links TRBV5-5 to TRBJ2-6; TRBD1 agrees at 7 bases. The CDR3 is made up of 15 amino acids. Germline CDR1 reads SGHKS; CDR2 reads YYEKEE (reference sequence). J was trimmed by 4 bases and V by 2 bases; bases with no gene match: 3. The CDR3 DNA follows: TGTGCCAGCAGCTTAGAACAGGGGGGGGCCAACGTCCTGACTTTC. This gives the protein CASSLEQGGANVLTF.